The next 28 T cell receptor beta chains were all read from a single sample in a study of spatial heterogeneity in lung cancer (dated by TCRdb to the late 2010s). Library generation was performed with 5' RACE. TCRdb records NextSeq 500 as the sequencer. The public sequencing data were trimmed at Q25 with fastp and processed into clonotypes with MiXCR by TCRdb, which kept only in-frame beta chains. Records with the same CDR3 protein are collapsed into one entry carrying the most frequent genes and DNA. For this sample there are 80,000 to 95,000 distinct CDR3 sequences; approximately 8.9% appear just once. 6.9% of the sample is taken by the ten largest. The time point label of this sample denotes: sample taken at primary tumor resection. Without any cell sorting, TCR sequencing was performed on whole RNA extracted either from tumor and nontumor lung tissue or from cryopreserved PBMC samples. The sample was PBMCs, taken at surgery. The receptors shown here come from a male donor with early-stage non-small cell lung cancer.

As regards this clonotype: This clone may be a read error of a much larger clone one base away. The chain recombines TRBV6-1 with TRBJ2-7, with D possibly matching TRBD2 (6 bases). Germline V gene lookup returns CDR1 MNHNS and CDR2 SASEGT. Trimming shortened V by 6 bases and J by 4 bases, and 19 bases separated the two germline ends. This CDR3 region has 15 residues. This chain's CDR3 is CASSLYGTGGYEQYF. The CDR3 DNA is TGTGCCAGCAGCCTTTACGGGACTGGCGGGTACGAGCAGTACTTC.

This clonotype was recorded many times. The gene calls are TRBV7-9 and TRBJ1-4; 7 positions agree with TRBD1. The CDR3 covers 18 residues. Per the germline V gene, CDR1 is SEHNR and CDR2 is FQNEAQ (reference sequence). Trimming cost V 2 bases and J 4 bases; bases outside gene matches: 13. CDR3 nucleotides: TGTGCCAGCAGCTTAACGGCAGTTGGGGACAGCGATAATGAAAAACTGTTTTTT. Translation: CASSLTAVGDSDNEKLFF.

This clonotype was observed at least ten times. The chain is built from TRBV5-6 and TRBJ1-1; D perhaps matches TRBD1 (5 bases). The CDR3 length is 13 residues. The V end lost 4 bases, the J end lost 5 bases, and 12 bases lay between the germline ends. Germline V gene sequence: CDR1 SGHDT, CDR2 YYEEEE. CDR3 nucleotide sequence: TGTGCCAGCAGCCAGTTATGGGGGACTGAAGCTTTCTTT. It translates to CASSQLWGTEAFF.

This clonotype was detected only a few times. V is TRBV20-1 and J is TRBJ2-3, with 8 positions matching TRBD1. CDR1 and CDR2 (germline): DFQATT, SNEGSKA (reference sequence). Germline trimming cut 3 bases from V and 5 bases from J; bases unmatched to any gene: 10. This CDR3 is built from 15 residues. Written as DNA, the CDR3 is TGCAGTGCTAGTGGGCAGGGGGCATTCTTAGATACGCAGTATTTT. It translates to CSASGQGAFLDTQYF.

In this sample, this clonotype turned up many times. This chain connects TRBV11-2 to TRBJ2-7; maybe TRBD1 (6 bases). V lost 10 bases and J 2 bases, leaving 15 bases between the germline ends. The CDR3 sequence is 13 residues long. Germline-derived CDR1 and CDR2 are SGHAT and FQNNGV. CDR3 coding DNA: TGTGCCACCGCCCGGGACACCCCCTACGAGCAGTACTTC. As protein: CATARDTPYEQYF.

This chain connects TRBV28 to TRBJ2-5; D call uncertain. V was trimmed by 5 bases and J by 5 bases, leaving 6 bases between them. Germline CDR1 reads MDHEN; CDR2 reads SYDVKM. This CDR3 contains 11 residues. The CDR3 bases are TGTGCCAGCAGTGTGAGGGAGACCCAGTACTTC. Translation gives CASSVRETQYF. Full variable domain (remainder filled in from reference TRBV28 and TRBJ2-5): DVKVTQSSRYLVKRTGEKVFLECVQDMDHENMFWYRQDPGLGLRLIYFSYDVKMKEKGDIPEGYSVSREKKERFSLILESASTNQTSMYLCASSVRETQYFGPGTRLLVL.

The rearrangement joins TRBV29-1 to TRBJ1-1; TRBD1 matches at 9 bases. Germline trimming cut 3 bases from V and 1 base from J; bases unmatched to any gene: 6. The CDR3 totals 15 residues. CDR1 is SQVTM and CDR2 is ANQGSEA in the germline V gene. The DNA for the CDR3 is TGCAGCGTTGATCAAGGACAGGGGACGAACACTGAAGCTTTCTTT. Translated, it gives CSVDQGQGTNTEAFF.

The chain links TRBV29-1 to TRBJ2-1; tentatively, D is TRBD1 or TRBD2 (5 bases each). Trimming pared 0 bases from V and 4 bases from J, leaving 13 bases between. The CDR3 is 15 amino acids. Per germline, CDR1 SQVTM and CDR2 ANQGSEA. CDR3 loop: CSVEDQSGRYNEQFF. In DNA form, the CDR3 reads TGCAGCGTTGAAGATCAGTCAGGGAGATACAATGAGCAGTTCTTC.

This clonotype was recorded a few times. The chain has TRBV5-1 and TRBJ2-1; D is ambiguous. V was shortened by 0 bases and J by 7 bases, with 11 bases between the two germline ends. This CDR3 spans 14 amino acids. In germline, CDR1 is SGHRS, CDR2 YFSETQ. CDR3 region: CASSLVGRRNEQFF. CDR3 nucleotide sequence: TGCGCCAGCAGCTTGGTGGGCAGAAGAAATGAGCAGTTCTTC.

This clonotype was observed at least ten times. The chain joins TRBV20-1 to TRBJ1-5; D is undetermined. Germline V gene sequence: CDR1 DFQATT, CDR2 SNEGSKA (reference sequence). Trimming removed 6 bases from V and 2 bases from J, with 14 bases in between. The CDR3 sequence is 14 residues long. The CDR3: CSAPDPSGNQPQHF. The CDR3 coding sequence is TGCAGTGCCCCGGATCCGTCTGGCAATCAGCCCCAGCATTTT.

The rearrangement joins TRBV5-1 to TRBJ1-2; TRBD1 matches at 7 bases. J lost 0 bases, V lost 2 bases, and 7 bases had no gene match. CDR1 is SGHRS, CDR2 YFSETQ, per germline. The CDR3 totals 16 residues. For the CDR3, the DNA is TGCGCCAGCAGCTTCGGGACAGACCGAGCTAACTATGGCTACACCTTC. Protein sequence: CASSFGTDRANYGYTF.

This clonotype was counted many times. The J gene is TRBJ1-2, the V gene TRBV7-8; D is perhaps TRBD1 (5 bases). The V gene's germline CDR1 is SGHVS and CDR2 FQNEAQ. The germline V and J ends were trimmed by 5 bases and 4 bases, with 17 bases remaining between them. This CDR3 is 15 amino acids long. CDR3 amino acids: CASSPRTQGSYGYTF. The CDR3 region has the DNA TGTGCCAGCAGCCCTCGAACCCAGGGAAGCTATGGCTACACCTTC.

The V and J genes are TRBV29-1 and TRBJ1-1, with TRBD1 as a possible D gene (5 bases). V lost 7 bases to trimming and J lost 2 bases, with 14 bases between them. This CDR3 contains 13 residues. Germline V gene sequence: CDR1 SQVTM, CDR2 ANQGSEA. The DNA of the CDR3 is TGCAGCGCTTCCGGGGCTCAAAACACTGAAGCTTTCTTT. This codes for CSASGAQNTEAFF.

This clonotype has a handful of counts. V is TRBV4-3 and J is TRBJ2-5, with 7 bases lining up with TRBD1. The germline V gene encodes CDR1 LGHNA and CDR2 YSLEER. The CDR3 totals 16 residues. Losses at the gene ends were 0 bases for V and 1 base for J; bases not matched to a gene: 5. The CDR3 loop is CASSQEVWDSQETQYF. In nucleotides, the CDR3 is TGCGCCAGCAGCCAAGAGGTCTGGGACAGCCAAGAGACCCAGTACTTC.

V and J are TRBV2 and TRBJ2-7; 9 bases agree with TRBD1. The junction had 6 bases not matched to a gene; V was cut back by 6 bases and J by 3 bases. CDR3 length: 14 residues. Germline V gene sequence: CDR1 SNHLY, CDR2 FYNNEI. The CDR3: CASRGQGKGYEQYF. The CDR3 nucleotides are TGTGCCAGCAGAGGACAGGGGAAGGGCTACGAGCAGTACTTC.

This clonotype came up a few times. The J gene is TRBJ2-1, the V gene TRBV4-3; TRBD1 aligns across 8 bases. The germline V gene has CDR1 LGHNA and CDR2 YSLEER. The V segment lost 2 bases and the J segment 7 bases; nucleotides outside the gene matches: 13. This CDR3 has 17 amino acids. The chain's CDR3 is CASSQRTGWSLGNEQFF. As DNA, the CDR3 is TGCGCCAGCAGCCAAAGGACAGGGTGGTCCTTAGGGAATGAGCAGTTCTTC.

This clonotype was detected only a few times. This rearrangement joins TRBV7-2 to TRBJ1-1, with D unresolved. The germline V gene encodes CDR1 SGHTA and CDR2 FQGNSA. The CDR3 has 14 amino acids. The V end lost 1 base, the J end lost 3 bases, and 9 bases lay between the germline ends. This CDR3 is CASSLDWRYTEAFF. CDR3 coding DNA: TGTGCCAGCAGCTTAGATTGGCGGTACACTGAAGCTTTCTTT.

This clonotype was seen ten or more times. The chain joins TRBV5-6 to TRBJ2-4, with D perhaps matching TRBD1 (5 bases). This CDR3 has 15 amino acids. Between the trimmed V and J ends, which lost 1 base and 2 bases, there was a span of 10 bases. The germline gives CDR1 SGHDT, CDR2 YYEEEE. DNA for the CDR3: TGTGCCAGCAGCTTGCAGGGATCTTCCAAAAACATTCAGTACTTC. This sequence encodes CASSLQGSSKNIQYF.

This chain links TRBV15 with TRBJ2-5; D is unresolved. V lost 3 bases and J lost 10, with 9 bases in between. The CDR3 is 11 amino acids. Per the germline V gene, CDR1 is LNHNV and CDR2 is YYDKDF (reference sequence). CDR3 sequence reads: CATSSKGIQYF. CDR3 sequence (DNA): TGTGCCACCAGCAGCAAAGGGATCCAGTACTTC.

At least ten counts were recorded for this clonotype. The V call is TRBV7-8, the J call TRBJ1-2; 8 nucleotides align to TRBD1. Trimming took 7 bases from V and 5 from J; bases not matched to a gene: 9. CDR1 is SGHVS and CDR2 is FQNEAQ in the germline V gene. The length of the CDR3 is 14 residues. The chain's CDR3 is CASTPGTGKYGYTF. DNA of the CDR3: TGTGCCAGCACCCCCGGGACAGGAAAGTATGGCTACACCTTC.

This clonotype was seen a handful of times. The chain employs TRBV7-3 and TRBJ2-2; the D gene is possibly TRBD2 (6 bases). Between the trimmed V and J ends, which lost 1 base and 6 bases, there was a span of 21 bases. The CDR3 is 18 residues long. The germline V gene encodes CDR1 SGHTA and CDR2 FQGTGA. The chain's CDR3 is CASSLRDSWRMEAGELFF. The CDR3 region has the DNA TGTGCCAGCAGCTTAAGGGACTCCTGGCGGATGGAGGCCGGGGAGCTGTTTTTT. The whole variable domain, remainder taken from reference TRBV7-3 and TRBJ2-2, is GAGVSQTPSNKVTEKGKYVELRCDPISGHTALYWYRQSLGQGPEFLIYFQGTGAADDSGLPNDRFFAVRPEGSVSTLKIQRTERGDSAVYLCASSLRDSWRMEAGELFFGEGSRLTVL.

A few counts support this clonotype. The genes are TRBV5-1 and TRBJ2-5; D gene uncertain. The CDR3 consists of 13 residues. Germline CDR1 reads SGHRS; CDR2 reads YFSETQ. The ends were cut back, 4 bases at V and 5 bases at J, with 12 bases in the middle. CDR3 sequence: CASSPGPGETQYF. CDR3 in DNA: TGCGCCAGCAGCCCCGGACCTGGGGAGACCCAGTACTTC.

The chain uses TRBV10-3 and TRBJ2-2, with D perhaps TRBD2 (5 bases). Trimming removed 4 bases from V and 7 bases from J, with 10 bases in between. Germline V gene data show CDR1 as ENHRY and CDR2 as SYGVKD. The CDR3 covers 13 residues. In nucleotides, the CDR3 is TGTGCCATCAGTGTAGCGTCGTACGGGGAGCTGTTTTTT. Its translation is CAISVASYGELFF.

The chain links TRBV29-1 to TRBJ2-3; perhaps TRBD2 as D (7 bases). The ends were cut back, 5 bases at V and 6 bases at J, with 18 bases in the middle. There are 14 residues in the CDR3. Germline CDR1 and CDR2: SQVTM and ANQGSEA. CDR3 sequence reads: CSVPGRGAQDTQYF. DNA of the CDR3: TGCAGCGTTCCAGGCCGGGGGGCACAGGATACGCAGTATTTT.

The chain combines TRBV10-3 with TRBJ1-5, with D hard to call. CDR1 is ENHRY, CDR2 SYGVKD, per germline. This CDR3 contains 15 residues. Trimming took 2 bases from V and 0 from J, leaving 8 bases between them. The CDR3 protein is CAISEGGNSNQPQHF. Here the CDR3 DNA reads TGTGCCATCAGTGAGGGCGGTAATAGCAATCAGCCCCAGCATTTT.

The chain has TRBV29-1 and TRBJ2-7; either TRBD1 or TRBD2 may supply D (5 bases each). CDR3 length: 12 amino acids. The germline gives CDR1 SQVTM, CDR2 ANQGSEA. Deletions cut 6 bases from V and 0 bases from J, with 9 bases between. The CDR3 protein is CSVGRSSYEQYF. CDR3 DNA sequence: TGCAGCGTGGGACGGAGCTCCTACGAGCAGTACTTC.

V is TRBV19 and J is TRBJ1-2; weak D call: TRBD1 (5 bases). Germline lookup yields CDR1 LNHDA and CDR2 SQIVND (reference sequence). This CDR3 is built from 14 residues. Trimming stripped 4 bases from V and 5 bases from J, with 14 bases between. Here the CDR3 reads CASSRRTSGYGYTF. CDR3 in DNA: TGTGCCAGTAGTAGGCGGACAAGTGGGTATGGCTACACCTTC.

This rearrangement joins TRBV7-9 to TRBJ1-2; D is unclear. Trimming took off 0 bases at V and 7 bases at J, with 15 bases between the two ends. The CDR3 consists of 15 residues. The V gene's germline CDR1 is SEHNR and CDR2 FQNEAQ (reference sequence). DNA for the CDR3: TGTGCCAGCAGCTTAGCGGCAGGATCACCTAGTGGCTACACCTTC. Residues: CASSLAAGSPSGYTF.